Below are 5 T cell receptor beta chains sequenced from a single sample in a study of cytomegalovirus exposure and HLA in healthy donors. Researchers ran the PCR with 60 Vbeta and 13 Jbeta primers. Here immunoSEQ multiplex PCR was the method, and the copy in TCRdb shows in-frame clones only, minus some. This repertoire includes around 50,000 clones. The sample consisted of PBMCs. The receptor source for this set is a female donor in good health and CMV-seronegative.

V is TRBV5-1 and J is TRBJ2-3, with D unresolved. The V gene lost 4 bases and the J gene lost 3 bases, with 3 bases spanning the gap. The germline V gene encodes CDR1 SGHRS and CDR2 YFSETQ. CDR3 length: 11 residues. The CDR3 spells CASSLTDTQYF. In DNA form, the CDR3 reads TGCGCCAGCAGCCTTACAGATACGCAGTATTTT.

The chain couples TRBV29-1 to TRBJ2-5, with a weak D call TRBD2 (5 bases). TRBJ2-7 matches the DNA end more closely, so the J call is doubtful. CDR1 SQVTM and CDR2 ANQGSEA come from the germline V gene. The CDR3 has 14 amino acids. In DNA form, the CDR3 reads TGCAGCGTTGGGGTGAAGTCGGAGGTCTACGAGCAGTACTTC. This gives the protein CSVGVKSEVYEQYF.

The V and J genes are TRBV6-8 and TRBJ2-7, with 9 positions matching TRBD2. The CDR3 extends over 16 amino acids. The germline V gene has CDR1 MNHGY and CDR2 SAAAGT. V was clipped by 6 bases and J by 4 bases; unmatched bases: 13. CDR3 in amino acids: CASSSPRGRASYEQYF. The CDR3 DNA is TGTGCCAGCAGCTCACCCCGCGGGAGGGCTTCGTACGAGCAGTACTTC.

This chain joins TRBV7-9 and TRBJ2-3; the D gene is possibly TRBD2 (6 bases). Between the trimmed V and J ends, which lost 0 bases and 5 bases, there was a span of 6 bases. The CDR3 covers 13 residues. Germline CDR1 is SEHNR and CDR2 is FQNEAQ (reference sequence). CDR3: CASSLAGGDTQYF. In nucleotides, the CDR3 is TGTGCCAGCAGCTTAGCGGGGGGAGATACGCAGTATTTT.

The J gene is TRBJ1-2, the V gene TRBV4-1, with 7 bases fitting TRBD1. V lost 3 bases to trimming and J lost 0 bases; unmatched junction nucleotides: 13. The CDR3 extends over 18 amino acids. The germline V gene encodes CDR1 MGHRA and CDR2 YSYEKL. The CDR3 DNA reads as TGCGCCAGCAGCCAGGTCGTTTGGGGCAGGGGGACTAACTATGGCTACACCTTC. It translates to CASSQVVWGRGTNYGYTF.